This T cell receptor beta chain is drawn from a study of beta chain features in type 1 diabetes. This clone was found a few times. Its antigen is still unknown. cDNA synthesis used the whole RNA isolate, giving expressed TCRB sequences. Samples drawn from stem cell-like memory T cells averaged roughly 1 million reads. Generated by immunoSEQ multiplex PCR, the TCRdb table keeps only in-frame clones and is missing some. This sample carries about 53,000 clones, 63% of them seen once, and the ten largest clones take approximately 0.3%. Broader study findings: Reduced insertions and increased deletions marked VDJ junctions in type 1 diabetes patients. In all four CD4+ subsets, TCRB CDR3 length was significantly, moderately reduced in type 1 diabetes.

With 5 bases clipped from V and 9 bases from J, the junction kept 10 bases outside the gene matches. The CDR3 consists of 15 residues. Germline V lookup: CDR1 SGHDT, CDR2 YYEEEE. Sequencing was done on a sample of stem cell memory CD4+ T cells from blood. The TCR was taken from a woman aged 25 to 45 with type 1 diabetes. The chain couples TRBV5-6 to TRBJ2-1; 11 bases line up with TRBD2. This CDR3 reads CASSPGTSGGGEQFF. CDR3 nucleotide sequence: TGTGCCAGCAGTCCAGGGACTAGCGGTGGGGGTGAGCAGTTCTTC.